This T cell receptor (beta chain) is from a study of cytomegalovirus exposure and HLA in healthy donors. The CDR3 loop spans 11 amino acids. Between the trimmed V and J ends, which lost 4 bases and 5 bases, there was a span of 2 bases. The germline CDR1 and CDR2 sequences are MGHDK and SYGVNS. The PCR employed 60 Vbeta primers together with 13 Jbeta primers. Here immunoSEQ multiplex PCR was the method, and the copy in TCRdb shows in-frame clones only, minus some. The sample holds approximately 59,000 clones, 70% to 85% seen once. The clonotype comes from a girl aged 5-17 years in good health and CMV-seropositive. Material: PBMCs. The chain recombines TRBV25-1 with TRBJ2-2, with unresolved D. The chain's CDR3 is CASSATGELFF. CDR3 nucleotides: TGTGCCAGCAGTGCTACCGGGGAGCTGTTTTTT.